A selection of T cell receptor beta chains follows, all from one sample in a study of control samples from healthy donors and cancer patients. TCRdb's copy holds only in-frame clones and misses some; the assay was immunoSEQ multiplex PCR. The top ten hold about 1.5% of the sample, which has 190,000 or so clones, 85% to 95% seen once. Sequencing input: blood. The receptor source for this set is a man between 18 and 35 years old in good health. The CDR3 runs from the conserved cysteine through the conserved F or W. Each record gives: J gene, D gene, clone size, V gene, CDR3 DNA, CDR3 protein. The D gene is left open where the match is weak. A row's size may be missing; if present it is once, few, many or a size class.

J gene: TRBJ1-1
D gene: .
clone size: once
V gene: TRBV7-9
CDR3 DNA: TGTGCCAGCAGCTTATTAGCGGGAAGGAGCACTGAAGCTTTCTTT
CDR3 protein: CASSLLAGRSTEAFF

J gene: TRBJ1-6
D gene: .
clone size: .
V gene: TRBV7-3
CDR3 DNA: TGTGCCAGCAGCAGAACAGGGCCGAATTCACCCCTCCACTTT
CDR3 protein: CASSRTGPNSPLHF

J gene: TRBJ1-4
D gene: .
clone size: .
V gene: TRBV21-1
CDR3 DNA: TGTGCCAGCAGTAGAGAAAGGAGTTCAGCTAATGAAAAACTGTTTTTT
CDR3 protein: CASSRERSSANEKLFF

J gene: TRBJ1-2
D gene: TRBD1
clone size: once
V gene: TRBV5-1
CDR3 DNA: TGCGCCAGCAGCTTGGGACAGGGGGCGTACTATGGCTACACCTTC
CDR3 protein: CASSLGQGAYYGYTF

J gene: TRBJ1-6
D gene: .
clone size: .
V gene: TRBV5-1
CDR3 DNA: TGCGCCAGCAGCTACGGACAGCCTTGGGGTAATTCACCCCTCCACTTT
CDR3 protein: CASSYGQPWGNSPLHF

J gene: TRBJ2-3
D gene: TRBD2
clone size: once
V gene: TRBV6-4
CDR3 DNA: TGTGCCAGCACTCTGGGACTAGGGGGAGATACGCAGTATTTT
CDR3 protein: CASTLGLGGDTQYF

J gene: TRBJ2-3
D gene: .
clone size: .
V gene: TRBV2
CDR3 DNA: TGTGCCAGCATCGGTAGAACTCAAGATACGCAGTATTTT
CDR3 protein: CASIGRTQDTQYF

J gene: TRBJ1-5
D gene: TRBD1
clone size: .
V gene: TRBV3-1/TRBV3-2
CDR3 DNA: TGTGCCAGCAGCCAAGATACAGGGGGCAATCAGCCCCAGCATTTT
CDR3 protein: CASSQDTGGNQPQHF

J gene: TRBJ2-7
D gene: TRBD1
clone size: .
V gene: TRBV6-5
CDR3 DNA: TGTGCCAGCGGTCGACAGGGGGCCACCTACGAGCAGTACTTC
CDR3 protein: CASGRQGATYEQYF

J gene: TRBJ1-5
D gene: .
clone size: .
V gene: TRBV10-2
CDR3 DNA: TGCGCCAGCAGTGAGTCTACTAGCAATCAGCCCCAGCATTTT
CDR3 protein: CASSESTSNQPQHF

J gene: TRBJ2-7
D gene: TRBD2
clone size: .
V gene: TRBV6-5
CDR3 DNA: TGTGCCAGCAGTTTCACGGCGGGGGGAACCTACGAGCAGTACTTC
CDR3 protein: CASSFTAGGTYEQYF

J gene: TRBJ2-7
D gene: .
clone size: .
V gene: TRBV18
CDR3 DNA: TGTGCCAGCTCACCCATGGGGAACGAGCAGTACTTC
CDR3 protein: CASSPMGNEQYF

J gene: TRBJ2-7
D gene: .
clone size: .
V gene: TRBV30
CDR3 DNA: TGTGCCTGGAGTCCGGACATCCGAGGGGTGCAGTACTTC
CDR3 protein: CAWSPDIRGVQYF

J gene: TRBJ2-7
D gene: TRBD2
clone size: .
V gene: TRBV3-1/TRBV3-2
CDR3 DNA: TGTGCCAGCACCACCGGGGGGGGCCGCGGCGAGCAGTACTTC
CDR3 protein: CASTTGGGRGEQYF

J gene: TRBJ2-3
D gene: TRBD2
clone size: .
V gene: TRBV7-8
CDR3 DNA: TGTGCCAGCACCCATACTAGCGGGGGGGTGTTAGGAGATACGCAGTATTTT
CDR3 protein: CASTHTSGGVLGDTQYF

J gene: TRBJ1-3
D gene: TRBD1
clone size: .
V gene: TRBV5-1
CDR3 DNA: TGCGCCAGCAGCTTACAGGGGGGCGGGGGAAACACCATATATTTT
CDR3 protein: CASSLQGGGGNTIYF

J gene: TRBJ2-2
D gene: .
clone size: .
V gene: TRBV30
CDR3 DNA: TGTGCCTGGAGTGTTGGTCCAGGTCGGACCGGGGAGCTGTTTTTT
CDR3 protein: CAWSVGPGRTGELFF

J gene: TRBJ2-3
D gene: .
clone size: .
V gene: TRBV5-4
CDR3 DNA: TGTGCCAGCAGCCTCGGGGGTGGGGCAGATACGCAGTATTTT
CDR3 protein: CASSLGGGADTQYF

J gene: TRBJ1-1
D gene: TRBD1
clone size: .
V gene: TRBV18
CDR3 DNA: TGTGCCAGCTCACCTCGGACAGGGGTGAACACTGAAGCTTTCTTT
CDR3 protein: CASSPRTGVNTEAFF

J gene: TRBJ2-1
D gene: TRBD2
clone size: once
V gene: TRBV5-1
CDR3 DNA: TGCGCCAGCAGCTTGGAACTAGCGGGGGGATTCAATGAGCAGTTCTTC
CDR3 protein: CASSLELAGGFNEQFF

J gene: TRBJ2-2
D gene: .
clone size: .
V gene: TRBV5-1
CDR3 DNA: TGCGCCAGCAGCCGGGGTCCAGAACAGGGTAACACCGGGGAGCTGTTTTTT
CDR3 protein: CASSRGPEQGNTGELFF

J gene: TRBJ2-4
D gene: .
clone size: .
V gene: TRBV6-1
CDR3 DNA: TGTGCCAGCAGTGAACTACAGGGTTTACTAGCCAAAAACATTCAGTACTTC
CDR3 protein: CASSELQGLLAKNIQYF

J gene: TRBJ2-5
D gene: TRBD2
clone size: .
V gene: TRBV5-1
CDR3 DNA: TGCGCCAGCAATACCCTAGCGGGGGGGCAAGAGACCCAGTACTTC
CDR3 protein: CASNTLAGGQETQYF

J gene: TRBJ2-7
D gene: TRBD1
clone size: .
V gene: TRBV3-1/TRBV3-2
CDR3 DNA: TGTGCCAGCAGCCCCGACAGGGACGAGCAGTACTTC
CDR3 protein: CASSPDRDEQYF

J gene: TRBJ1-4
D gene: TRBD1
clone size: .
V gene: TRBV28
CDR3 DNA: TGTGCCAGCAGTTTGACAGGGGGGGTAACTAATGAAAAACTGTTTTTT
CDR3 protein: CASSLTGGVTNEKLFF

J gene: TRBJ2-7
D gene: TRBD2
clone size: .
V gene: TRBV18
CDR3 DNA: TGTGCCAGCTCACCATATAGCGGGGGGGCCTACGAGCAGTACTTC
CDR3 protein: CASSPYSGGAYEQYF

J gene: TRBJ2-7
D gene: .
clone size: .
V gene: TRBV5-5
CDR3 DNA: TGTGCCAGCAGCTTGGCGGCCTACGAGCAGTACTTC
CDR3 protein: CASSLAAYEQYF

J gene: TRBJ1-1
D gene: .
clone size: .
V gene: TRBV7-2
CDR3 DNA: TGTGCCAGCAGCTTAGCAGGGTTTGAGAACACTGAAGCTTTCTTT
CDR3 protein: CASSLAGFENTEAFF

J gene: TRBJ2-3
D gene: .
clone size: once
V gene: TRBV20-1
CDR3 DNA: TGCAGTGCTAGTAACTCGGCTAGGGTCACAGATACGCAGTATTTT
CDR3 protein: CSASNSARVTDTQYF

J gene: TRBJ1-2
D gene: .
clone size: .
V gene: TRBV29-1
CDR3 DNA: TGCAGCGTTGAAGATACTCGGGGGGCCGTTAACTATGGCTACACCTTC
CDR3 protein: CSVEDTRGAVNYGYTF

J gene: TRBJ2-7
D gene: .
clone size: .
V gene: TRBV6-5
CDR3 DNA: TGTGCCAGCAGCCTCCTTTTCCCGGGCTACGAGCAGTACTTC
CDR3 protein: CASSLLFPGYEQYF

J gene: TRBJ2-1
D gene: TRBD2
clone size: .
V gene: TRBV5-4
CDR3 DNA: TGTGCCAGCAGCTCAGCGGGACCTCGATACAATGAGCAGTTCTTC
CDR3 protein: CASSSAGPRYNEQFF

J gene: TRBJ2-7
D gene: TRBD2
clone size: .
V gene: TRBV7-9
CDR3 DNA: TGTGCCAGCAGCTTGGGGGGAGGGTCCTACGAGCAGTACTTC
CDR3 protein: CASSLGGGSYEQYF

J gene: TRBJ2-7
D gene: TRBD2
clone size: .
V gene: TRBV3-1/TRBV3-2
CDR3 DNA: TGTGCCAGCAGCCTAGATAGGACTAGAGCATACGAGCAGTACTTC
CDR3 protein: CASSLDRTRAYEQYF

J gene: TRBJ1-1
D gene: TRBD1
clone size: .
V gene: TRBV9
CDR3 DNA: TGTGCCAGCAGCGTTGCGGACAGGGGAAACACTGAAGCTTTCTTT
CDR3 protein: CASSVADRGNTEAFF

J gene: TRBJ2-2
D gene: TRBD1
clone size: .
V gene: TRBV5-1
CDR3 DNA: TGCGCCAGCAGCCCAGACAGGGTCAGCGGGGAGCTGTTTTTT
CDR3 protein: CASSPDRVSGELFF

J gene: TRBJ2-1
D gene: .
clone size: .
V gene: TRBV5-8
CDR3 DNA: TGTGCCAGCAGCTTGTTTCAGTACAATGAGCAGTTCTTC
CDR3 protein: CASSLFQYNEQFF

J gene: TRBJ1-5
D gene: TRBD1
clone size: .
V gene: TRBV18
CDR3 DNA: TGTGCCAAGACAGGGCGGTGGAGCAATCAGCCCCAGCATTTT
CDR3 protein: CAKTGRWSNQPQHF

J gene: TRBJ2-4
D gene: .
clone size: .
V gene: TRBV7-2
CDR3 DNA: TGTGCCAGCAGCTCCTCCAATATTCAGTACTTC
CDR3 protein: CASSSSNIQYF

J gene: TRBJ2-2
D gene: .
clone size: .
V gene: TRBV5-5
CDR3 DNA: TGTGCCAGCAGCTATGAGAAAATGGGGCACACCGGGGAGCTGTTTTTT
CDR3 protein: CASSYEKMGHTGELFF

J gene: TRBJ2-6
D gene: .
clone size: once
V gene: TRBV6-5
CDR3 DNA: TGTGCCAGCAGTTACGGGAGAACGGGGGCCAACGTCCTGACTTTC
CDR3 protein: CASSYGRTGANVLTF

J gene: TRBJ2-7
D gene: .
clone size: once
V gene: TRBV5-5
CDR3 DNA: TGTGCCAGCAGCTTAACCTACGAGCAGTACTTC
CDR3 protein: CASSLTYEQYF

J gene: TRBJ1-1
D gene: TRBD1
clone size: .
V gene: TRBV18
CDR3 DNA: TGTGCCAGCTCGCGGGGACAGGGTCACACTGAAGCTTTCTTT
CDR3 protein: CASSRGQGHTEAFF

J gene: TRBJ1-4
D gene: .
clone size: once
V gene: TRBV6-5
CDR3 DNA: TGTGCCAGCAGTCCGGCCAGTGCAACTAATGAAAAACTGTTTTTT
CDR3 protein: CASSPASATNEKLFF

J gene: TRBJ1-1
D gene: .
clone size: once
V gene: TRBV6-5
CDR3 DNA: TGTGCCAGCACCGAAGTGGGGAACACTGAAGCTTTCTTT
CDR3 protein: CASTEVGNTEAFF

J gene: TRBJ2-7
D gene: .
clone size: .
V gene: TRBV6-5
CDR3 DNA: TGTGCCAGCAGGACTGGTACCTACGAGCAGTACTTC
CDR3 protein: CASRTGTYEQYF

J gene: TRBJ1-2
D gene: TRBD1
clone size: .
V gene: TRBV7-8
CDR3 DNA: TGTGCCAGCAGCCCGGGGGGACAGGTCGTCTATGGCTACACCTTC
CDR3 protein: CASSPGGQVVYGYTF

J gene: TRBJ1-2
D gene: .
clone size: .
V gene: TRBV10-3
CDR3 DNA: TGTGCCATCAGTGAGTCGAATGGATACTATGGCTACACCTTC
CDR3 protein: CAISESNGYYGYTF

J gene: TRBJ2-5
D gene: .
clone size: .
V gene: TRBV19
CDR3 DNA: TGTGCCAGTAGGCACACTGGTTTCCAAGAGACCCAGTACTTC
CDR3 protein: CASRHTGFQETQYF

J gene: TRBJ2-7
D gene: TRBD1
clone size: .
V gene: TRBV5-1
CDR3 DNA: TGCGCCAGCAGCCCTAACGGACAGGGAATAGGATCCTACGAGCAGTACTTC
CDR3 protein: CASSPNGQGIGSYEQYF

J gene: TRBJ1-3
D gene: .
clone size: .
V gene: TRBV18
CDR3 DNA: TGTGCCAGCTCACCACAGGGAGGGACTGGAAACACCATATATTTT
CDR3 protein: CASSPQGGTGNTIYF

J gene: TRBJ2-1
D gene: .
clone size: .
V gene: TRBV5-5
CDR3 DNA: TGTGCCAGCAGCTTGACAGATAGCTCCTACAATGAGCAGTTCTTC
CDR3 protein: CASSLTDSSYNEQFF

J gene: TRBJ1-1
D gene: .
clone size: .
V gene: TRBV28
CDR3 DNA: TGTGCCAGCAGTTCGGGAGGCACTGAAGCTTTCTTT
CDR3 protein: CASSSGGTEAFF

J gene: TRBJ1-2
D gene: .
clone size: .
V gene: TRBV30
CDR3 DNA: TGTGCCTGTCCTTCCTCGGGACATCGCTTTGAGGGCTACACCTTC
CDR3 protein: CACPSSGHRFEGYTF

J gene: TRBJ2-5
D gene: TRBD2
clone size: .
V gene: TRBV11-3
CDR3 DNA: TGTGCCAGCAGCACTCGAACTGGACTAGCGGAGACCCAGTACTTC
CDR3 protein: CASSTRTGLAETQYF

J gene: TRBJ2-5
D gene: .
clone size: .
V gene: TRBV9
CDR3 DNA: TGTGCCAGCAGCGTAGCCCCGGGGGAAGAGACCCAGTACTTC
CDR3 protein: CASSVAPGEETQYF